These 5 T cell receptor beta chains came from one sample sequenced in a study of T cell changes during pregnancy in multiple sclerosis. Profiling relied on immunoSEQ multiplex PCR, and the TCRdb table lists in-frame clones only, not all of them. The table lists 55,000 to 70,000 clones, 85% to 95% of them singletons. The source was CD8+ T cells from peripheral blood mononuclear cells, collected in the third trimester of pregnancy. The receptors were gathered from a female donor in good health, enrolled as a control in a pregnancy study.

The V and J genes are TRBV11-2 and TRBJ1-1, with 7 bases lining up with TRBD1. This CDR3 contains 13 residues. Losses at the gene ends were 6 bases for V and 2 bases for J; bases not matched to a gene: 3. Germline CDR1 reads SGHAT; CDR2 reads FQNNGV. The CDR3 DNA reads as TGTGCCAGCAGGTGGGACAGCAACACTGAAGCTTTCTTT. The encoded protein is CASRWDSNTEAFF.

The CDR3 protein is CASSDGGRNYGYTF. CDR3 in DNA: TGTGCCAGCAGTGATGGTGGCAGAAACTATGGCTACACCTTC. The chain is built from TRBV2 and TRBJ1-2; no definite D call. In germline, CDR1 is SNHLY, CDR2 FYNNEI. Trimming took off 3 bases at V and 2 bases at J, with 10 bases between the two ends. The CDR3 has 14 amino acids.

J is TRBJ2-3 and V is TRBV9, with 9 positions matching TRBD2. This CDR3 is 15 amino acids long. Looked up from germline, CDR1 is SGDLS and CDR2 is YYNGEE. Trimming at V came to 3 bases and at J to 6 bases, leaving 8 bases not matched to a gene. CDR3 bases: TGTGCCAGCAGCGGAGGCGGGGGGGCCGCGGATACGCAGTATTTT. Its protein is CASSGGGGAADTQYF.

The chain uses TRBV4-1 and TRBJ1-3, with a weak D call TRBD1 (6 bases). The ends were cut back, 0 bases at V and 1 base at J, with 10 bases in the middle. Germline V gives CDR1 MGHRA, CDR2 YSYEKL. This CDR3 region has 16 residues. CDR3 in DNA: TGCGCCAGCAGCCAAGATATAGGGGGATCTGGAAACACCATATATTTT. It encodes CASSQDIGGSGNTIYF.

This chain uses TRBV9 with TRBJ2-2; D is unclear. This CDR3 comprises 15 residues. The V gene's germline CDR1 is SGDLS and CDR2 YYNGEE. V lost 0 bases, J lost 2 bases, and 8 bases lay in between. The CDR3 nucleotides read TGTGCCAGCAGCGTAGGCAGATTAAACACCGGGGAGCTGTTTTTT. Translating gives CASSVGRLNTGELFF.